The 25 T cell receptor beta chains given below trace back to one sample, sequenced in a study of blood T cell repertoires in COVID-19. The repertoire was sequenced with immunoSEQ multiplex PCR; TCRdb's copy has only in-frame clones and lacks some. The profile shows tens of thousands of clones, 86% of them singletons. The sample consisted of peripheral blood. The receptors shown here come from a man aged 50-59 years with active COVID-19.

The V and J genes are TRBV9 and TRBJ2-1; 7 positions match TRBD1. Per the germline V gene, CDR1 is SGDLS and CDR2 is YYNGEE. Trimming removed 0 bases from V and 0 bases from J; junction bases left unmatched: 6. The CDR3 covers 17 residues. The CDR3 reads CASSVGTWDSSYNEQFF. CDR3 DNA: TGTGCCAGCAGCGTAGGGACTTGGGACAGCTCCTACAATGAGCAGTTCTTC.

This sequence joins TRBV19 and TRBJ2-7; 7 positions agree with TRBD2. The trim removed 3 bases at V and 0 bases at J, leaving 2 bases unmatched. Germline values: CDR1 LNHDA, CDR2 SQIVND (reference sequence). This CDR3 is built from 14 residues. The CDR3 DNA is TGTGCCAGTAGTATCGGCGGGAGCTCCTACGAGCAGTACTTC. Encoded protein: CASSIGGSSYEQYF.

V usage is TRBV5-6 and J usage is TRBJ2-7; no clear D gene. The CDR3 consists of 13 residues. CDR1 SGHDT and CDR2 YYEEEE come from the germline V gene. V dropped 7 bases and J dropped 4 bases, with 15 bases sitting between them. This CDR3 reads CASAPGLFYEQYF. CDR3 coding DNA: TGTGCCAGCGCCCCCGGGTTGTTTTACGAGCAGTACTTC.

This chain connects TRBV19 to TRBJ1-3, with D unclear. Germline CDR1 and CDR2: LNHDA and SQIVND (reference sequence). The CDR3 has 15 amino acids. The V end was cut by 10 bases, the J end by 0 bases, with 16 bases between. The CDR3 coding sequence is TGTGCCATCGGTCCAGGTGCCGCCTCTGGAAACACCATATATTTT. Translation gives CAIGPGAASGNTIYF. Looking up the rest from reference TRBV19 and TRBJ1-3 gives the full variable domain: DGGITQSPKYLFRKEGQNVTLSCEQNLNHDAMYWYRQDPGQGLRLIYYSQIVNDFQKGDIAEGYSVSREKKESFPLTVTSAQKNPTAFYLCAIGPGAASGNTIYFGEGSWLTVV.

The genes are TRBV20-1 and TRBJ1-1, with unresolved D. Germline CDR1 reads DFQATT; CDR2 reads SNEGSKA (reference sequence). CDR3 length: 11 residues. The V gene lost 3 bases and the J gene lost 8 bases, with 10 bases spanning the gap. CDR3 residues: CSARASLEAFF. The CDR3 DNA reads TGCAGTGCTAGGGCCAGTTTGGAAGCTTTCTTT.

This clone was detected only once. V usage is TRBV14 and J usage is TRBJ1-2, with TRBD1 as a possible D gene (5 bases). The germline V and J ends were trimmed by 5 bases and 6 bases, with 13 bases remaining between them. CDR1 and CDR2 from the germline V gene are SGHDN and FVKESK. This CDR3 contains 13 residues. The CDR3: CASSVQGIHGYTF. The DNA of the CDR3 is TGTGCCAGCAGCGTCCAGGGTATTCATGGCTACACCTTC.

The genes are TRBV9 and TRBJ2-3; 7 bases are shared with TRBD1. Per the germline V gene, CDR1 is SGDLS and CDR2 is YYNGEE. The junction had 10 bases not matched to a gene; V was cut back by 3 bases and J by 0 bases. CDR3 length equals 17 residues. DNA of the CDR3: TGTGCCAGCAGCGCGAGAAGACAGGGAACTAGCACAGATACGCAGTATTTT. It encodes CASSARRQGTSTDTQYF. The full variable domain, with the rest looked up from reference TRBV9 and TRBJ2-3, is DSGVTQTPKHLITATGQRVTLRCSPRSGDLSVYWYQQSLDQGLQFLIQYYNGEERAKGNILERFSAQQFPDLHSELNLSSLELGDSALYFCASSARRQGTSTDTQYFGPGTRLTVL.

V and J are TRBV7-2 and TRBJ2-1, with 7 bases matching TRBD2. V shed 2 bases, J shed 3 bases, and the junction held 10 bases outside the gene matches. This CDR3 region has 17 residues. CDR1 and CDR2 from the germline V gene are SGHTA and FQGNSA. The CDR3 region is CASSLSGTGGFYNEQFF. The CDR3 DNA follows: TGTGCCAGCAGCTTATCAGGCACGGGGGGATTCTACAATGAGCAGTTCTTC.

CDR3 coding DNA: TGTGCCAGCTCACCGGGACTAGCGGGAGGTGGGAATGAGCAGTTCTTC. Amino acid sequence: CASSPGLAGGGNEQFF. V is TRBV18 and J is TRBJ2-1, with 15 bases fitting TRBD2. This CDR3 comprises 16 residues. Germline CDR1 KGHSH, CDR2 LQKENI. V was pared by 3 bases and J by 7 bases, with 4 bases of the junction left unmatched.

The genes are TRBV7-8 and TRBJ2-1, with 10 positions matching TRBD1. Germline lookup yields CDR1 SGHVS and CDR2 FQNEAQ. V dropped 4 bases and J dropped 4; count of bases not matched to a gene: 1. The CDR3 runs 14 residues. The CDR3 loop is CASSWDRGYNEQFF. CDR3 nucleotides: TGTGCCAGCAGCTGGGACAGGGGATACAATGAGCAGTTCTTC.

The rearrangement links TRBV10-1 to TRBJ2-7; 11 bases map to TRBD2. The CDR3 loop spans 15 amino acids. Germline V gene lookup returns CDR1 WNHNN and CDR2 SYGVQD (reference sequence). The V gene end was trimmed by 4 bases and the J gene end by 5 bases; junction bases not matched to a gene: 7. CDR3 DNA sequence: TGCGCCAGCAGTGGTACTAGCGGGAGATTCGACGAGCAGTACTTC. Amino acids: CASSGTSGRFDEQYF.

The chain links TRBV18 to TRBJ1-2, with 9 nucleotides matching TRBD1. Germline trimming cut 3 bases from V and 5 bases from J; bases unmatched to any gene: 13. The CDR3 loop spans 17 amino acids. Germline lookup yields CDR1 KGHSH and CDR2 LQKENI. The CDR3 DNA sequence: TGTGCCAGCTCACCCTACGTCCCGGGACAGGGAGATTATGGCTACACCTTC. It yields the protein CASSPYVPGQGDYGYTF.

The CDR3 is CASSYSGTGVGFYGYTF. CDR3 bases: TGTGCCAGCAGTTACTCCGGGACAGGGGTCGGATTTTATGGCTACACCTTC. The genes are TRBV6-2 or TRBV6-3 and TRBJ1-2; 10 bases agree with TRBD1. Germline V gene lookup returns CDR1 MNHEY and CDR2 SVGEGT. J gave up 5 bases and V 0 bases, and 9 bases lay outside the gene matches. This CDR3 has 17 amino acids.

V is TRBV18 and J is TRBJ1-4, with 10 bases fitting TRBD1. CDR1 is KGHSH, CDR2 LQKENI, per germline. CDR3 length equals 13 residues. Trimming at V came to 8 bases and at J to 6 bases, leaving 3 bases not matched to a gene. The CDR3: CASLGTGDEKLFF. The CDR3 bases are TGTGCCAGCCTCGGGACAGGGGATGAAAAACTGTTTTTT.

The chain combines TRBV4-3 with TRBJ1-3; D gene uncertain. Germline-derived CDR1 and CDR2 are LGHNA and YSLEER. The CDR3 length is 15 residues. The V and J ends lost 4 bases and 0 bases respectively, with 10 bases between them. CDR3 protein: CASSLSPISGNTIYF. The CDR3 DNA reads as TGCGCCAGCAGCCTAAGCCCGATCTCTGGAAACACCATATATTTT.

The chain has TRBV5-5 and TRBJ2-1; 11 positions match TRBD2. With 6 bases clipped from V and 8 bases from J, the junction kept 7 bases outside the gene matches. The CDR3 sequence is 14 residues long. Germline V lookup: CDR1 SGHKS, CDR2 YYEKEE (reference sequence). The CDR3 protein is CASILAGGPDEQFF. The CDR3 DNA is TGTGCCAGCATCTTAGCGGGAGGGCCCGATGAGCAGTTCTTC. The full variable domain, in which reference TRBV5-5 and TRBJ2-1 provide the parts outside the CDR3, is DAGVTQSPTHLIKTRGQQVTLRCSPISGHKSVSWYQQVLGQGPQFIFQYYEKEERGRGNFPDRFSARQFPNYSSELNVNALLLGDSALYLCASILAGGPDEQFFGPGTRLTVL.

This sequence joins TRBV5-6 and TRBJ1-1; 7 positions match TRBD1. With 0 bases clipped from V and 0 bases from J, the junction kept 8 bases outside the gene matches. Germline CDR1 and CDR2: SGHDT and YYEEEE. The CDR3 contains 17 residues. CDR3 coding DNA: TGTGCCAGCAGCTTGGATGATGGGACAGCCATGAACACTGAAGCTTTCTTT. It encodes CASSLDDGTAMNTEAFF. The full variable domain, its missing parts supplied by reference TRBV5-6 and TRBJ1-1, is DAGVTQSPTHLIKTRGQQVTLRCSPKSGHDTVSWYQQALGQGPQFIFQYYEEEERQRGNFPDRFSGHQFPNYSSELNVNALLLGDSALYLCASSLDDGTAMNTEAFFGQGTRLTVV.

This clone was seen just once. The rearrangement uses TRBV7-2 and TRBJ2-1, with D possibly matching TRBD2 (6 bases). CDR1 is SGHTA, CDR2 FQGNSA, per germline. CDR3 length: 15 amino acids. With 4 bases removed from V and 0 bases from J, the gap between germline ends came to 10 bases. DNA of the CDR3: TGTGCCAGCAGCTCGGGACTCCTCTCCTACAATGAGCAGTTCTTC. Translation gives CASSSGLLSYNEQFF.

This clone was recorded only once. V gene TRBV6-1 combines with J gene TRBJ2-3, with TRBD2 as a possible D gene (6 bases). V gave up 1 base and J gave up 4 bases, with 15 bases separating them. Germline CDR1 and CDR2: MNHNS and SASEGT. This CDR3 has 16 amino acids. The CDR3 is CASSEGGILAADTQYF. CDR3 coding DNA: TGTGCCAGCAGTGAAGGCGGGATTTTAGCGGCAGATACGCAGTATTTT.

The genes are TRBV4-1 and TRBJ1-3, with D tentatively TRBD1 (6 bases). Trimming cost V 2 bases and J 4 bases, with 12 bases left between them. This CDR3 region has 15 residues. Germline-derived CDR1 and CDR2 are MGHRA and YSYEKL. CDR3: CASSQPTGPGNTIYF. For the CDR3, the DNA is TGCGCCAGCAGCCAACCGACAGGTCCAGGAAACACCATATATTTT.

This chain joins TRBV12-5 and TRBJ2-7, with a possible D match to TRBD2 (6 bases). The germline V gene encodes CDR1 LGHNT and CDR2 FRNRAP. This CDR3 region has 16 residues. The V end lost 5 bases, the J end lost 6 bases, and 23 bases lay between the germline ends. The CDR3 reads CASGPTGGAPRREQYF. The CDR3 DNA reads TGTGCTAGTGGTCCGACCGGAGGGGCCCCCCGCCGCGAGCAGTACTTC. The full variable domain, with the rest looked up from reference TRBV12-5 and TRBJ2-7, is DARVTQTPRHKVTEMGQEVTMRCQPILGHNTVFWYRQTMMQGLELLAYFRNRAPLDDSGMPKDRFSAEMPDATLATLKIQPSEPRDSAVYFCASGPTGGAPRREQYFGPGTRLTVT.

The V and J genes are TRBV28 and TRBJ1-2, with D perhaps matching TRBD1 (5 bases). The CDR3 loop spans 14 amino acids. The germline V gene has CDR1 MDHEN and CDR2 SYDVKM. V gave up 5 bases and J gave up 4 bases, with 14 bases separating them. CDR3 residues: CASSVSGLSYGYTF. For the CDR3, the DNA is TGTGCCAGCAGTGTTTCGGGACTCAGCTATGGCTACACCTTC.

The genes are TRBV28 and TRBJ1-1; D is possibly TRBD1 (6 bases). Trimming removed 6 bases at V and 3 bases at J, with 11 bases between. Germline CDR1 is MDHEN and CDR2 is SYDVKM. The CDR3 contains 13 residues. In nucleotides, the CDR3 is TGTGCCAGCAGCTCGGACAGTCACACTGAAGCTTTCTTT. Protein sequence: CASSSDSHTEAFF.

The genes are TRBV19 and TRBJ2-6; 7 bases fit TRBD1. The junction had 2 bases not matched to a gene; V was cut back by 6 bases and J by 0 bases. The CDR3 runs 15 residues. Germline-derived CDR1 and CDR2 are LNHDA and SQIVND (reference sequence). In nucleotides, the CDR3 is TGTGCCAGTAGGTCAGGGGGCTCTGGGGCCAACGTCCTGACTTTC. Translation gives CASRSGGSGANVLTF.

The chain combines TRBV6-4 with TRBJ1-1; D is perhaps TRBD1 (6 bases). CDR1 is MRHNA and CDR2 is SNTAGT in the germline V gene. CDR3 length: 14 amino acids. Trimming removed 4 bases from V and 6 bases from J, with 15 bases in between. CDR3: CASSVTGGLAEAFF. The CDR3 DNA sequence: TGTGCCAGCAGTGTCACGGGGGGGCTGGCTGAAGCTTTCTTT.